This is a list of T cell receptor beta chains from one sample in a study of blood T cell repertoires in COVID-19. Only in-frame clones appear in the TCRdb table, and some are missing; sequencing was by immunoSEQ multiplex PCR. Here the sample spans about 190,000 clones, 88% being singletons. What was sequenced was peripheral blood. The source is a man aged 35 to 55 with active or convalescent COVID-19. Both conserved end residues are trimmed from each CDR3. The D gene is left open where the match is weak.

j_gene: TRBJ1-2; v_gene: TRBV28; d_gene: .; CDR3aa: ASRPAGSNYGYT
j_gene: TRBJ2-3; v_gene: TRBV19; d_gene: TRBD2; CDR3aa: ASSPEGLAGGIYTQY
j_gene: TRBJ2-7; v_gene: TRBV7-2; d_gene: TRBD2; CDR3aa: ASSLRSSGGAGFHEQY
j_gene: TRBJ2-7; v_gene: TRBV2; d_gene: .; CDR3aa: ASSVGTQQY
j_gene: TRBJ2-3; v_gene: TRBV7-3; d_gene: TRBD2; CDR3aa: ASSRLAGSTDTQY
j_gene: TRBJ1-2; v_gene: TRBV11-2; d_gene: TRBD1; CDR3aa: ASSFQGGNYGYT
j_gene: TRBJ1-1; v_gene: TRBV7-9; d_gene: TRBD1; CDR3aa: ASSPQGDLDFTEAF
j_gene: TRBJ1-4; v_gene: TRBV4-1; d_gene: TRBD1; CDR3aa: ASSQSGTVNEKLF
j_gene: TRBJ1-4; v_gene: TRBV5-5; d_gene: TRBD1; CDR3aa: ASSRAQGVGEKLF
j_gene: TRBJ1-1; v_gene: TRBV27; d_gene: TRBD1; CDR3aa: ASSLRGLRNTEAF